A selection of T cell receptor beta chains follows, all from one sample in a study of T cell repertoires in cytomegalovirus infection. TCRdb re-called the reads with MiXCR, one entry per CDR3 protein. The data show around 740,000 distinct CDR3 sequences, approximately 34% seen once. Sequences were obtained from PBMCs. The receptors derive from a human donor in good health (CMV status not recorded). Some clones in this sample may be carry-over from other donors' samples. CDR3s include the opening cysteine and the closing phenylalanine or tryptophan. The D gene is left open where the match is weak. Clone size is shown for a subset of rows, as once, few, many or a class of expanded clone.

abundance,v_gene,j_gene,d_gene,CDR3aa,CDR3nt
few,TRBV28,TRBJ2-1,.,CASSFMRGGNEQFF,TGTGCCAGCAGTTTTATGAGGGGGGGCAATGAGCAGTTCTTC
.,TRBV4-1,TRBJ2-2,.,CASSLGTMNTGELFF,TGCGCCAGCAGCTTGGGGACCATGAACACCGGGGAGCTGTTTTTT
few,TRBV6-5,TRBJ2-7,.,CASSSPEGGQYF,TGTGCCAGCAGTTCTCCGGAGGGGGGGCAGTACTTC
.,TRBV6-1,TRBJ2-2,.,CASSEYNTGDLFF,TGTGCCAGCAGTGAATACAACACCGGGGATCTGTTTTTT
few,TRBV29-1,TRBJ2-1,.,CSGSRYNEQFF,TGCAGCGGTTCCAGGTACAATGAGCAGTTCTTC
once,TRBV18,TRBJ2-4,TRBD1,CASSPYGQGAKNIQYF,TGTGCCAGCTCACCATACGGACAGGGAGCCAAAAACATTCAGTACTTC
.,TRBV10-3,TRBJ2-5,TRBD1,CAIARTGGSIETQYF,TGTGCCATCGCTCGGACAGGGGGGTCCATAGAGACCCAGTACTTC
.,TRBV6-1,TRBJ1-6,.,CASSARGGGPLHF,TGTGCCAGCAGTGCCCGGGGGGGAGGACCCCTCCACTTT
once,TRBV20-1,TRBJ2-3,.,CSVREFDTQYF,TGCAGCGTCAGGGAGTTTGATACGCAGTATTTT
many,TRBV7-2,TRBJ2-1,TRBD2,CASSPVGLAGASYNEQFF,TGTGCCAGCAGCCCCGTCGGACTAGCGGGGGCCTCCTACAATGAGCAGTTCTTC
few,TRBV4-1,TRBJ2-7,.,CASSQVELREQYF,TGCGCCAGCAGCCAAGTGGAACTACGGGAGCAGTACTTC
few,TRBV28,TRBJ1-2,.,CASFTHLGYGYTF,TGTGCCAGCTTTACCCATTTGGGCTATGGCTACACCTTC
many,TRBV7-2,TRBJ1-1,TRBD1,CASSRRAGGNTEAFF,TGTGCCAGCAGCCGACGTGCAGGGGGCAACACTGAAGCTTTCTTT
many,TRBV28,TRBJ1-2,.,CASSSDRRGYTF,TGTGCCAGCAGTTCCGACCGTCGCGGCTACACCTTC
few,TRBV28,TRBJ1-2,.,CASSLAPEAYGYTF,TGTGCCAGCAGTTTAGCCCCGGAAGCCTATGGCTACACCTTC
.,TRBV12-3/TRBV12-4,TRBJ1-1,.,CAIRFSGEMTNTEAFF,TGTGCCATCAGGTTCTCGGGAGAGATGACTAACACTGAAGCTTTCTTT
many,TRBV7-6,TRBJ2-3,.,CASSSTGFVADTQYF,TGTGCCAGCAGCTCTACAGGGTTTGTCGCAGATACGCAGTATTTT
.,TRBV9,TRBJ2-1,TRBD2,CASSGREGLTTYNEQFF,TGTGCCAGCAGCGGTAGGGAGGGCCTTACAACTTACAATGAGCAGTTCTTC
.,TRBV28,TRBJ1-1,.,CSSRHVPWGTEAFF,TGTTCCAGCAGGCACGTGCCTTGGGGCACGGAAGCTTTCTTT
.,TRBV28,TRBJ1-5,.,CASDGSNQPQHF,TGTGCCAGCGACGGGAGCAATCAGCCCCAGCATTTT
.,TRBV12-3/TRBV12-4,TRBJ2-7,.,CASSSGGTALGEQYF,TGTGCCAGCAGCTCTGGAGGGACGGCCTTAGGGGAGCAGTACTTC
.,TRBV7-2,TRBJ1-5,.,CASSRKSGAVQPQHF,TGTGCCAGCAGCCGCAAGTCGGGGGCCGTTCAGCCCCAGCATTTT
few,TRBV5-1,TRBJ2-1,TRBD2,CASSSGLGDPEQFF,TGCGCCAGCAGCTCGGGACTAGGGGACCCTGAGCAGTTCTTC
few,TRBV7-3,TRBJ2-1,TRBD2,CASSKFTAGGAGEQFF,TGTGCCAGCAGTAAATTCACAGCGGGGGGTGCTGGTGAGCAGTTCTTC
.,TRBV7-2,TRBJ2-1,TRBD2,CASSDQPGLAGGLAQFF,TGTGCCAGCAGCGACCAGCCGGGACTAGCGGGAGGACTGGCCCAGTTCTTC
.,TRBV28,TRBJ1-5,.,CASTLGVRSNQPQHF,TGTGCCAGCACCCTGGGGGTGAGGAGCAATCAGCCCCAGCATTTT
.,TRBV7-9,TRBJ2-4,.,CASSLPTGRVENIQYF,TGTGCCAGCAGCCTGCCGACAGGGAGGGTAGAAAACATTCAGTACTTC
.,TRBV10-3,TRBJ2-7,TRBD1,CAISETGQGDYEQYF,TGTGCCATCAGTGAGACGGGACAGGGTGACTACGAGCAGTACTTC
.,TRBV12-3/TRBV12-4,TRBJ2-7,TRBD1,CASSFRQGAHEQYF,TGTGCCAGCAGTTTCAGACAGGGGGCTCACGAGCAGTACTTC
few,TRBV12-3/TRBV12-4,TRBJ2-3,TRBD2,CASSLTREATDTQYF,TGTGCCAGCAGTTTAACTCGGGAGGCCACAGATACGCAGTATTTT
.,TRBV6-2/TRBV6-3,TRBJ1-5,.,CASSYSTASNQPQHF,TGTGCCAGCAGTTACTCGACGGCTAGCAATCAGCCCCAGCATTTT
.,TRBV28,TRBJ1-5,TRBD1,CAGRTGHSNQPQHF,TGTGCCGGGAGGACAGGCCATAGCAATCAGCCCCAGCATTTT
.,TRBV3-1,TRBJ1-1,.,CASSLFWDGNMNTEAFF,TGTGCCAGCAGCCTCTTCTGGGACGGGAATATGAACACTGAAGCTTTCTTT
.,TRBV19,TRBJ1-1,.,CASRGIVNTEAFF,TGTGCCAGTAGGGGTATCGTGAACACTGAAGCTTTCTTT
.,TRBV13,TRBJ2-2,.,CASFDTLNTGELFF,TGTGCCAGCTTCGATACCCTGAACACCGGGGAGCTGTTTTTT
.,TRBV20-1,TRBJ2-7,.,CSARDSRNFYEQYF,TGCAGTGCTAGAGATAGCAGGAACTTCTACGAGCAGTACTTC
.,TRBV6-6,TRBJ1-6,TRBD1,CASSYLGQASSYNSPLHF,TGTGCCAGCAGTTACTTAGGACAGGCAAGCTCCTATAATTCACCCCTCCACTTT
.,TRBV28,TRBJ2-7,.,CASTMGATGYEQYF,TGTGCCAGCACCATGGGAGCAACTGGGTACGAGCAGTACTTC
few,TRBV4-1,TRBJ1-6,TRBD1,CASSQETGGWNNSPLHF,TGCGCCAGCAGCCAAGAGACAGGGGGGTGGAATAATTCACCCCTCCACTTT
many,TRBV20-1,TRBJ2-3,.,CSARQSSDTQYF,TGCAGTGCTAGACAGTCTTCAGATACGCAGTATTTT
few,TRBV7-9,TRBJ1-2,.,CASSSSRQFIYGYTF,TGTGCCAGCAGCTCCAGCCGACAGTTCATCTATGGCTACACCTTC
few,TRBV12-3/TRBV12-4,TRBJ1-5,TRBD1,CASSRTGLNQPQHF,TGTGCCAGCAGTCGGACAGGGCTCAATCAGCCCCAGCATTTT
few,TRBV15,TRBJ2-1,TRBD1,CATSFRTGSFYNEQFF,TGTGCCACCAGCTTTAGGACAGGATCTTTTTACAATGAGCAGTTCTTC
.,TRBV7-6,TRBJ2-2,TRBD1,CASSLVNRGAGELFF,TGTGCTAGCAGCTTAGTAAACAGGGGAGCCGGGGAGCTGTTTTTT
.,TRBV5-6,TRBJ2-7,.,CASSQGTGGEQYF,TGTGCCAGCAGCCAAGGGACCGGGGGTGAGCAGTACTTC
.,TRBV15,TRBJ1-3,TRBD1,CATSRGRTGWGNTIYF,TGTGCCACCAGCAGAGGAAGGACAGGGTGGGGAAACACCATATATTTT
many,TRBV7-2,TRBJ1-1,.,CASSLIPLRSQAFF,TGTGCCAGCAGCTTAATACCCCTTCGTTCCCAAGCTTTCTTT
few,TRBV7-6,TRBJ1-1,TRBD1,CASSLDDEVDRETMNTEAFF,TGTGCCAGCAGCTTAGACGATGAGGTGGACAGGGAAACCATGAACACTGAAGCTTTCTTT
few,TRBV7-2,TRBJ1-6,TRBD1,CASSFTGGVNSPLHF,TGTGCCAGCAGCTTCACAGGGGGCGTAAATTCACCCCTCCACTTT
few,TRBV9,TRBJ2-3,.,CASSVAPLADTQYF,TGTGCCAGCAGCGTAGCCCCCCTAGCAGATACGCAGTATTTT
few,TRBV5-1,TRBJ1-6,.,CASSGRGMDSPLHF,TGCGCCAGCTCCGGACGGGGTATGGATTCACCCCTCCACTTT
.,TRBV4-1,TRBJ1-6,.,CASSQVNRADNSPLHF,TGCGCCAGCAGCCAAGTGAACAGGGCAGATAATTCACCCCTCCACTTT
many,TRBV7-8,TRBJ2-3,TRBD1,CASSLVGQESTDTQYF,TGTGCCAGCAGCTTAGTGGGACAGGAAAGCACAGATACGCAGTATTTT